This TCR beta chain is drawn from a study of regulatory T cells in long-lasting Graves disease. Specified time point: persistent/refractory GD, antithyroid drugs over 5 years with positive TRAb. Making the TCR library involved RNA that had been extracted from PBMCs. Diagnosing Graves' disease relied on the American Thyroid Association guidelines. For TCR beta, libraries came from iRepertoire HTBI primers and Arm-PCR of CDR3 regions. Per the original methods: Across samples, roughly 64 TRBV and around 14 TRBJ segments were found. TCRdb reprocessed the multiplex PCR reads via MiXCR and lists one record per CDR3 protein. These V and J calls rely on TCRdb rather than the paper's analysis. This table holds around 500,000 distinct CDR3 sequences, 20% to 25% found once. Study findings and constraints: Newly diagnosed patients shared more than 750 public clonotypes; persistent patients shared about 2,500.

Trimming cost V 1 base and J 5 bases, with 18 bases left between them. The germline V gene encodes CDR1 MGHRA and CDR2 YSYEKL. The CDR3 runs 16 residues. Points on this clonotype: The antigen remains unidentified.

This TCR came from a female donor with Graves disease. This rearrangement joins TRBV4-1 to TRBJ2-7, with D possibly TRBD1 on 6 matching bases. The source material was peripheral blood mononuclear cells (PBMCs), sampled when the disease was refractory, from a patient treated with antithyroid drugs. CDR3 amino acids: CASSQGEARGSDEQYF. DNA for the CDR3: TGCGCCAGCAGCCAAGGTGAGGCCAGGGGAAGCGACGAGCAGTACTTC.